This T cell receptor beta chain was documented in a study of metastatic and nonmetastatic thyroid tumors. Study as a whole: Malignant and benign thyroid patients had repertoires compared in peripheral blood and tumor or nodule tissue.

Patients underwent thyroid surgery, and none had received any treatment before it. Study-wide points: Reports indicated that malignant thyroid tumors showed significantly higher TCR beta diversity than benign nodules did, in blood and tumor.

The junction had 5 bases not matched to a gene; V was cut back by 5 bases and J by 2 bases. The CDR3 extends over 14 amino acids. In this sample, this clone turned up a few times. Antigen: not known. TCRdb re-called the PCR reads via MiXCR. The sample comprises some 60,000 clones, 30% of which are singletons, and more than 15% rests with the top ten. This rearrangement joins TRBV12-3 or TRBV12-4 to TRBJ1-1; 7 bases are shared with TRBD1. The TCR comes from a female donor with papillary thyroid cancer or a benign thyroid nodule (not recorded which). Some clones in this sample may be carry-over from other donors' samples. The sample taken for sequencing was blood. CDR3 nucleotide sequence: TGTGCCAGCAGTACAGGGGCATTCAACACTGAAGCTTTCTTT. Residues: CASSTGAFNTEAFF.